This entry is about one T cell receptor beta chain. The antigen is unknown. With a much larger clone just one base away, this may be a read error. The CDR3 does not close with the conserved phenylalanine or tryptophan, likely indicating a read error. Noted time point: newly diagnosed GD, antithyroid drugs for less than 3 months. Scientists built the TCR library using RNA that was extracted from PBMCs. The CDR3 length is 15 residues. J lost 5 bases, V lost 4 bases, and 4 bases had no gene match. The germline V gene has CDR1 KGHDR and CDR2 SFDVKD. This sample was taken from a study of regulatory T cells in long-lasting Graves disease. Study summary: Antithyroid drugs had been taken by newly diagnosed Graves' patients for under 3 months. Study-wide points: Sample size, which was small, may have reduced accuracy.

Arm-PCR of CDR3 regions and iRepertoire HTBI primers were used to build TCR beta libraries. TCRdb re-called the multiplex PCR reads through MiXCR, storing one row per CDR3 protein. Among approximately 480,000 distinct CDR3 sequences listed, 15% to 20% were seen once. This sample was shared with a second study, whose subject was T cells in Graves' hyperthyroidism and ophthalmopathy. That work contributes: HTBI primers were employed in a first-round RT-PCR of the TCR CDR3. Appearing also in blood were most of the thyroid clonotypes expanded above 0.001.

This clonotype originated in a man in his forties or fifties with Graves disease. The V call is TRBV24-1, the J call TRBJ2-5, with 12 bases fitting TRBD2. The source was peripheral blood mononuclear cells (PBMCs), collected at new diagnosis, from a patient treated with antithyroid drugs. Here the CDR3 reads CATSDRLAGVETQYL. The CDR3 nucleotides read TGTGCCACCAGTGACCGACTAGCGGGAGTGGAGACCCAGTACCTC.